This paragraph reports one T cell receptor (beta chain). This sample was included in a study of cytomegalovirus exposure and HLA in healthy donors. The donors gave bone marrow, and they were healthy. The PCR had 60 Vbeta and 13 Jbeta primers. TCRdb's copy holds only in-frame clones and misses some; the assay was immunoSEQ multiplex PCR. The sample includes 130,000 to 150,000 clones, around 80% of them seen just once. The source of this sequence is a man in his forties in good health and CMV-seropositive. Sequencing was carried out using PBMCs.

The CDR3 DNA sequence: TGTGCCAGACTACCTATCGGGACAGAGCTCCAAGAGACCCAGTACTTC. This codes for CARLPIGTELQETQYF. The rearrangement uses TRBV27 and TRBJ2-5; 7 nucleotides line up with TRBD1. The germline CDR1 and CDR2 sequences are MNHEY and SMNVEV (reference sequence). V lost 9 bases, J lost 1 base, and 14 bases stayed unmatched. The CDR3 covers 16 residues.